Listed here are 15 T cell receptor beta chains from one sample, sequenced in a study of blood T cells in healthy people across ages. A sample-barcoded 5' primer and a J-beta primer mix were used in a second PCR of about 6 to 11 cycles. In TCRdb, the 5' RACE reads were re-called with MiXCR into one record per CDR3 protein. The sample holds roughly 800,000 distinct CDR3 sequences, roughly 60% seen once. Sequencing was performed on blood. These receptors all stem from a man aged 25-45 years in good health.

This chain links TRBV20-1 with TRBJ2-4; 10 bases align to TRBD1. The closer fit of TRBJ2-7 to the DNA end suggests the J call may be wrong. CDR3 length: 14 amino acids. Germline CDR1 and CDR2: DFQATT and SNEGSKA (reference sequence). The DNA for the CDR3 is TGCAGTGCTAGAAAAGACAGGGGGCCCTACGAGCAGTACTTC. Translated: CSARKDRGPYEQYF.

The CDR3 nucleotides read TGCAGTGCTAGTACTAGCGGGGCTTATAGGGAGCAGTACTTC. This sequence encodes CSASTSGAYREQYF. The chain combines TRBV20-1 with TRBJ2-7, with 10 bases identical to TRBD2. Germline values: CDR1 DFQATT, CDR2 SNEGSKA (reference sequence). The V segment lost 3 bases and the J segment 7 bases; nucleotides outside the gene matches: 9. This CDR3 spans 14 amino acids.

The chain links TRBV7-7 to TRBJ2-5; possibly TRBD1 or TRBD2 for D (6 bases each). Deletions cut 5 bases from V and 1 base from J, with 11 bases between. Looked up from germline, CDR1 is SSHAT and CDR2 is FNYEAQ (reference sequence). The CDR3 loop spans 14 amino acids. The CDR3 nucleotides read TGTGCCAGCAGCCGAGGGGGAGGCCAAGAGACCCAGTACTTC. Protein: CASSRGGGQETQYF.

The genes are TRBV10-3 and TRBJ2-4; possibly TRBD1 for D (6 bases). Trimming took off 0 bases at V and 3 bases at J, with 15 bases between the two ends. This CDR3 is built from 17 residues. Germline V gives CDR1 ENHRY, CDR2 SYGVKD. In nucleotides, the CDR3 is TGTGCCATCAGTGAGTCAAGTACAGGGAGAGGCAAAAACATTCAGTACTTC. Translated, it gives CAISESSTGRGKNIQYF.

The chain is built from TRBV9 and TRBJ1-5; D is unclear. Germline CDR1 and CDR2: SGDLS and YYNGEE. This CDR3 region has 13 residues. Trimming stripped 3 bases from V and 1 base from J, with 5 bases between. DNA for the CDR3: TGTGCCAGCAGCGGTTTGAGCAATCAGCCCCAGCATTTT. Protein product: CASSGLSNQPQHF.

In DNA form, the CDR3 reads TGCAGTGCTAGAGATCTGCGACCCACTCTCTACGAGCAGTTCTTC. This sequence encodes CSARDLRPTLYEQFF. This sequence joins TRBV20-1 and TRBJ2-1; D not resolved. The CDR3 sequence is 15 residues long. The germline gives CDR1 DFQATT, CDR2 SNEGSKA (reference sequence). Trimming left V 0 bases short and J 10 bases short, with 19 bases between.

V gene TRBV10-2 combines with J gene TRBJ2-1; possibly TRBD2 for D (7 bases). The CDR3 extends over 17 amino acids. V gave up 4 bases and J gave up 0 bases, with 16 bases separating them. The germline gives CDR1 WSHSY, CDR2 SAAADI. The CDR3 region has the DNA TGCGCCAGCAGTGGGCGGGGGCGGCGGAGCTCCTACAATGAGCAGTTCTTC. Translated: CASSGRGRRSSYNEQFF.

This chain connects TRBV20-1 to TRBJ1-5; D is perhaps TRBD1 (5 bases). The germline gives CDR1 DFQATT, CDR2 SNEGSKA (reference sequence). V was clipped by 6 bases and J by 6 bases, with 15 bases between them. The CDR3 totals 13 residues. In DNA form, the CDR3 reads TGCAGTGCGGAGGAGGGTAGGGGTCAGCCCCAGCATTTT. It translates to CSAEEGRGQPQHF.

The chain recombines TRBV7-2 with TRBJ2-1; D not certain. The J call may be mistaken, given a closer DNA end match to TRBJ2-7. The germline gives CDR1 SGHTA, CDR2 FQGNSA. The CDR3 consists of 18 residues. The CDR3 DNA sequence: TGTGCCAGCAGCTCCCAATCACGGAGTAGAAGCTCCTACAATGAGCAGTACTTC. This encodes CASSSQSRSRSSYNEQYF.

The rearrangement uses TRBV6-6 and TRBJ1-2, with D tentatively TRBD1 (5 bases). Germline loops: CDR1 MNHNY, CDR2 SVGAGI (reference sequence). The CDR3 extends over 14 amino acids. V was trimmed by 2 bases and J by 4 bases, leaving 11 bases between them. The CDR3 coding sequence is TGTGCCAGCAGTTACGAAGCAGGGATCTATGGCTACACCTTC. It specifies CASSYEAGIYGYTF.

The CDR3 sequence is CASSLATSRSSYEQYF. CDR3 DNA: TGTGCCAGCAGCTTGGCAACTAGCAGGAGTTCCTACGAGCAGTACTTC. The chain recombines TRBV5-6 with TRBJ2-7; a possible D gene is TRBD2 (6 bases). The CDR3 covers 16 residues. The germline V gene encodes CDR1 SGHDT and CDR2 YYEEEE. Trimming shortened V by 0 bases and J by 1 base, and 14 bases separated the two germline ends. The full variable domain, completed using reference TRBV5-6 and TRBJ2-7, is DAGVTQSPTHLIKTRGQQVTLRCSPKSGHDTVSWYQQALGQGPQFIFQYYEEEERQRGNFPDRFSGHQFPNYSSELNVNALLLGDSALYLCASSLATSRSSYEQYFGPGTRLTVT.

The genes are TRBV12-3 or TRBV12-4 and TRBJ2-5; no definite D call. The length of the CDR3 is 12 residues. The V gene lost 3 bases and the J gene lost 3 bases, with 5 bases spanning the gap. CDR3 DNA sequence: TGTGCCAGCAGTTTCCAGAAAGAGACCCAGTACTTC. As protein: CASSFQKETQYF.

The chain joins TRBV3-1 to TRBJ2-7; no clear D. The CDR3 runs to 15 residues. Germline values: CDR1 LGHDT, CDR2 YNNKEL (reference sequence). Trimming cost V 0 bases and J 7 bases, with 16 bases left between them. CDR3 in DNA: TGTGCCAGCAGCCAAGAGGTCACCTCGGTAGAGGAGCAGTACTTC. The encoded protein is CASSQEVTSVEEQYF.

This chain connects TRBV7-9 to TRBJ2-1; 15 nucleotides line up with TRBD2. This CDR3 spans 16 amino acids. Germline trimming cut 6 bases from V and 2 bases from J; bases unmatched to any gene: 2. Germline values: CDR1 SEHNR, CDR2 FQNEAQ (reference sequence). CDR3 sequence reads: CASRGTSGRTYNEQFF. CDR3 nucleotide sequence: TGTGCCAGCAGGGGGACTAGCGGGAGGACCTACAATGAGCAGTTCTTC.

J is TRBJ1-2 and V is TRBV29-1; no clear D. Trimming removed 4 bases at V and 0 bases at J, with 12 bases between. This CDR3 region has 14 residues. CDR1 and CDR2 (germline): SQVTM, ANQGSEA. The CDR3 coding sequence is TGCAGCGTTGCACTGTCTGGGGCTAACTATGGCTACACCTTC. This encodes CSVALSGANYGYTF.